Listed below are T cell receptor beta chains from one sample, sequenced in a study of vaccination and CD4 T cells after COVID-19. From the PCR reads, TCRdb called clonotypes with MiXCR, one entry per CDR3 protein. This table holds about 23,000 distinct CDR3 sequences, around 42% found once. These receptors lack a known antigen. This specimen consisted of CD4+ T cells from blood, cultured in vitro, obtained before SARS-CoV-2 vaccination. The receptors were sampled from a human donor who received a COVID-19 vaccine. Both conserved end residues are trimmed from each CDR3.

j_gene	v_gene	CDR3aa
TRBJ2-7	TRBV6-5	ASSYRLDSLDEQY
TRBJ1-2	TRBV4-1	ASSQDQRSGQGILGYT
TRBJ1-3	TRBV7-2	ASSFSQGRAGNTIY
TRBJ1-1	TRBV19	ASSQPGRVAEAF
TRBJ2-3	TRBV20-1	SARDSRGRPDTQY
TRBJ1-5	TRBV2	ASSSPQGARASKPQH
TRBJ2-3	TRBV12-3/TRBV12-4	ASRRPGLVTDTQY
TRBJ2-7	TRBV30	AWSVKGDRRG
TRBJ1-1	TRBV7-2	ASSLEPLRETEAF
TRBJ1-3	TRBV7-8	ASSLFVTDGTLNTIY
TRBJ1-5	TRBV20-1	SASVGSTSNQPQH
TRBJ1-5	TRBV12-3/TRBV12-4	ASRADSNQPQH
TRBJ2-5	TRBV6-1	ASSDSSRDYQETQY
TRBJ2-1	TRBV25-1	ASRSSIGGSYNEQF
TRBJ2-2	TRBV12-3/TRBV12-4	ASSSFNTGELF
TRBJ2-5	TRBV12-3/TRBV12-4	ASSPAGEDRGRETQY
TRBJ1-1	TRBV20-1	SARGQSGLTTEAF
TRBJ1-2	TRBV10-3	ASQAGTYGYT
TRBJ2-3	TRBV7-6	ASRPLRGFNTDTQY
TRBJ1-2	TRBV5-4	ASIGRTASNDGYT
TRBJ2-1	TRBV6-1	ASSEGVEQF
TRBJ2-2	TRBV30	AWSGGGLGELF
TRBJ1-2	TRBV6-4	ASSDSLRSYGYT
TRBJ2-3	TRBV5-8	ASSMGRESTDTQY
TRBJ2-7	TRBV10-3	AISEPGTSGHYEQY
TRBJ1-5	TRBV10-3	AISEGGVVNQPQH
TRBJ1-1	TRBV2	ASSDGARGNTEAF
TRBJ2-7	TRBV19	ASSITYRDEQY
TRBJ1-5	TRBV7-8	ASSLRTGYGNQPQH
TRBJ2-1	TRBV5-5	ASSTLVGQLDNEQF
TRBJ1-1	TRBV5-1	ASSVGQTYTEAF
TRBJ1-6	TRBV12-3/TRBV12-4	ASSSANSPLH
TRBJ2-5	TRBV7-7	ASSLALFSETQY
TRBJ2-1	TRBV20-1	SAVPGPPNEQF
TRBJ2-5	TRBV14	ASSQVVGQGGTQY
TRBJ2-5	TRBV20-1	SAKIAGRATQY
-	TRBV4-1	ASSRGLAGAGEQY
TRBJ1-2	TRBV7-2	ASRNRENGAGDYGYT
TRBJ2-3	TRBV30	AWSVQTRAGTQY
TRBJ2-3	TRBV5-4	ASSAGQTSTDTQY
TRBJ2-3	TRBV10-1	ASREKSTDTQY
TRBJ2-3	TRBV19	ASSIQAGGITDTQY
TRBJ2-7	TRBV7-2	ASSPSREVYEQY
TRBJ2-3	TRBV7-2	ASSLGGLGLDTQY
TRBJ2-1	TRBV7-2	ASAARGDRYNEQF